Listed below are T cell receptor beta chains from one sample, sequenced in a study of blood T cell repertoires in COVID-19. Method: immunoSEQ multiplex PCR; TCRdb's copy keeps in-frame clones and lacks some. The table lists about 230,000 clones, 84% of them singletons, with around 1.5% in the top ten. Sequencing was performed on peripheral blood. These receptors all come from a woman in her thirties or forties who had recovered from COVID-19. The CDR3 runs from the conserved cysteine through the conserved F or W.

j_call	v_call	cdr3_aa
TRBJ2-7	TRBV6-5	CASRLDREPSYEQYF
TRBJ1-4	TRBV5-1	CASSLTGVESEKLFF
TRBJ2-5	TRBV5-4	CASSPDSLQETQYF
TRBJ1-4	TRBV6-5	CASSYGGNNEKLFF
TRBJ2-1	TRBV18	CASSPKTSGGNNEQFF
TRBJ1-1	TRBV5-1	CASSLAGSEAFF
TRBJ1-4	TRBV5-8	CASSSRGANEKLFF
TRBJ2-7	TRBV18	CASSLAGTTSYEQYF
TRBJ1-5	TRBV3-1/TRBV3-2	CASSDRGLHQPQHF
TRBJ2-5	TRBV5-1	CASSLGGQGQETQYF
TRBJ2-3	TRBV9	CASSVSLRDTQYF
TRBJ1-1	TRBV18	CASSPGADEAFF
TRBJ1-1	TRBV3-1/TRBV3-2	CASSQRRDGAEAFF
TRBJ1-6	TRBV3-1/TRBV3-2	CASSQDSGEDGGIPLHF
TRBJ2-1	TRBV5-5	CASSLQPGQEQFF
TRBJ2-2	TRBV4-3	CASSRAPGQGGTGELFF
TRBJ1-2	TRBV5-5	CASSLVGGPLYGYTF
TRBJ2-1	TRBV19	CASSLTGKTYNEQFF
TRBJ2-3	TRBV19	CASSLSTSATHTDTQYF
TRBJ2-1	TRBV19	CASSISGEGYNEQFF
TRBJ2-7	TRBV12-3/TRBV12-4	CASSFGQVEQYF
TRBJ2-5	TRBV15	CATSVARETQYF
TRBJ2-1	TRBV29-1	CSVEHPQSREQFF
TRBJ1-5	TRBV6-2/TRBV6-3	CASSYSTDSYSNQPQHF
TRBJ1-1	TRBV28	CASSGQPTLNTEAFF
TRBJ2-1	TRBV6-5	CASSYLGGLGNEQFF
TRBJ1-5	TRBV28	CASSDPGTTWYQPQHF
TRBJ2-3	TRBV7-9	CASSNRAPDTQYF
TRBJ2-5	TRBV24-1	CATSGRGENQETQYF
TRBJ2-7	TRBV18	CASSPLEGSYEQYF
TRBJ2-7	TRBV6-5	CASSSQGAAEQYF
TRBJ1-1	TRBV7-2	CASSLSRNTEAFF
TRBJ2-3	TRBV3-1/TRBV3-2	CASSQAGGAFSTQYF
TRBJ2-3	TRBV7-2	CASRYIAGGTDTQYF
TRBJ2-5	TRBV12-3/TRBV12-4	CASSWSGSETQYF
TRBJ1-6	TRBV30	CAWSVSLRRGRLRSPLHF
TRBJ1-6	TRBV5-1	CASRTGANSPLHF
TRBJ2-7	TRBV6-1	CASSPRQSYEQYF
TRBJ1-4	TRBV30	CAWSVFGANEKLFF
TRBJ2-1	TRBV7-3	CASSRSEYNEQFF
TRBJ2-2	TRBV11-3	CASSLDGGGTGELFF
TRBJ2-1	TRBV30	CAWRGGGNEQFF
TRBJ2-5	TRBV12-5	CASGRLGGETQYF
TRBJ1-6	TRBV5-8	CASSLGTGDGSPLHF
TRBJ2-1	TRBV12-3/TRBV12-4	CASNGGENREQFF
TRBJ2-5	TRBV3-1/TRBV3-2	CASSQDVGLAGGHETQYF
TRBJ1-2	TRBV30	CAWRATGERSYGYTF
TRBJ2-5	TRBV2	CASSEGFLAGGSGETQYF
TRBJ1-2	TRBV6-5	CASTVQGAENYGYTF
TRBJ1-1	TRBV5-6	CASSALPPGTGVAFF
TRBJ2-7	TRBV5-1	CASSSSSGAYEQYF
TRBJ2-3	TRBV6-2/TRBV6-3	CASSYSTVQLDTDTQYF
TRBJ2-7	TRBV7-2	CASSLPGTGFGEQYF
TRBJ2-3	TRBV18	CASSLRQGDWADTQYF
TRBJ1-2	TRBV28	CASSLVRGGLDYGYTF
TRBJ1-1	TRBV7-3	CASSAKGGGAGNTEAFF
TRBJ1-6	TRBV5-1	CASRNPGQGALSSPLHF
TRBJ1-2	TRBV7-9	CASSPDRQNYGYTF
TRBJ1-2	TRBV24-1	CATSATGEYGYTF